A single sample gave rise to the 15 T cell receptor beta chains below, sequenced in a study of shared clonotypes between healthy human individuals. TCRdb's copy holds only in-frame clones and misses some; the assay was immunoSEQ multiplex PCR. The table includes approximately 2.5 million clones, roughly 93% detected once. Sequenced: naive CD4+ T cells from PBMCs. The subset is: CD45RA+ positively selected. These receptors all stem from a young man in good health. Some clones in this sample may be carry-over from other donors' samples.

The rearrangement uses TRBV10-3 and TRBJ2-7, with D perhaps matching TRBD2 (5 bases). The germline gives CDR1 ENHRY, CDR2 SYGVKD. The V gene lost 6 bases and the J gene lost 2 bases, with 14 bases spanning the gap. CDR3 length: 14 residues. CDR3 in amino acids: CAIRGLAQTYEQYF. Written as DNA, the CDR3 is TGTGCCATCAGGGGGTTAGCGCAGACCTACGAGCAGTACTTC.

This clone was seen only once. The gene calls are TRBV5-5 and TRBJ2-1, with D perhaps matching TRBD1 or TRBD2 (5 bases each). V was clipped by 1 base and J by 5 bases, with 10 bases between them. The CDR3 is 14 residues long. Germline V gene sequence: CDR1 SGHKS, CDR2 YYEKEE (reference sequence). For the CDR3, the DNA is TGTGCCAGCAGCTTGCTTGGGGGAAACAATGAGCAGTTCTTC. This sequence encodes CASSLLGGNNEQFF.

The V call is TRBV28, the J call TRBJ2-4, with D possibly matching TRBD2 (5 bases). CDR1 MDHEN and CDR2 SYDVKM come from the germline V gene. The CDR3 runs 19 residues. Trimming removed 1 base at V and 3 bases at J, with 22 bases between. CDR3 residues: CASSLSPFLYGGRKNIQYF. The CDR3 DNA reads as TGTGCCAGCAGTTTATCCCCGTTCTTGTATGGCGGGCGCAAAAACATTCAGTACTTC.

Comments on this clone: The same CDR3 arises from other DNA sequences in this sample as well. The chain carries TRBV7-3 and TRBJ1-1; D not resolved. This CDR3 is built from 13 residues. Germline V CDR1 and CDR2: SGHTA, FQGTGA. V dropped 2 bases and J dropped 4 bases, with 8 bases sitting between them. The CDR3 DNA is TGTGCCAGCAGCTTATCGTCGGGCACTGAAGCTTTCTTT. It specifies CASSLSSGTEAFF.

J is TRBJ1-2 and V is TRBV28; the match to TRBD1 covers 8 bases. The CDR3 has 17 amino acids. Germline V gene data show CDR1 as MDHEN and CDR2 as SYDVKM. V lost 5 bases to trimming and J lost 0 bases; unmatched junction nucleotides: 11. Here the CDR3 DNA reads TGTGCCAGCAGTCCAACTGGGGACAGGCCAGCTAACTATGGCTACACCTTC. Its translation: CASSPTGDRPANYGYTF.

The chain uses TRBV5-6 and TRBJ2-3; the D is unclear. The V end lost 4 bases, the J end lost 5 bases, and 11 bases lay between the germline ends. This CDR3 comprises 13 residues. Germline V gene data show CDR1 as SGHDT and CDR2 as YYEEEE. CDR3 sequence (DNA): TGTGCCAGCAGCGTTATGAAAGGAGATACGCAGTATTTT. This encodes CASSVMKGDTQYF.

The chain joins TRBV5-1 to TRBJ2-5; 14 nucleotides match TRBD2. The CDR3 contains 17 residues. With V trimmed by 1 base and J by 5 bases, 7 bases remained unmatched. Germline assignment: CDR1 SGHRS and CDR2 YFSETQ. CDR3 in DNA: TGCGCCAGCAGCTTGCCCGGGACTAGCGGGAGTTTGGAGACCCAGTACTTC. It translates to CASSLPGTSGSLETQYF.

This chain uses TRBV9 with TRBJ2-3, with D maybe TRBD2 (5 bases). Germline V gene sequence: CDR1 SGDLS, CDR2 YYNGEE. V was shortened by 1 base and J by 5 bases, with 8 bases between the two germline ends. The CDR3 length is 13 residues. CDR3 protein: CASSVTGEDTQYF. The CDR3 nucleotides are TGTGCCAGCAGCGTAACCGGGGAAGATACGCAGTATTTT.

The chain has TRBV4-1 and TRBJ2-1; D not certain. The CDR3 has 15 residues. The V end lost 3 bases, the J end lost 15 bases, and 24 bases lay between the germline ends. Per the germline V gene, CDR1 is MGHRA and CDR2 is YSYEKL. The CDR3 spells CASSHGRWSLTPPFF. In DNA form, the CDR3 reads TGCGCCAGCAGCCACGGCCGTTGGTCCTTGACCCCTCCGTTCTTC.

The V call is TRBV28, the J call TRBJ2-7, with D perhaps TRBD1 or TRBD2 (5 bases each). V lost 5 bases and J 0 bases, leaving 17 bases between the germline ends. CDR1 is MDHEN and CDR2 is SYDVKM in the germline V gene. CDR3 length: 16 amino acids. This chain's CDR3 is CASSPTLRDLSYEQYF. The CDR3 DNA reads TGTGCCAGCAGTCCGACCCTCCGGGACCTCTCCTACGAGCAGTACTTC.

V gene TRBV13 combines with J gene TRBJ1-4; 7 nucleotides agree with TRBD1. J gave up 5 bases and V 5 bases, and 5 bases lay outside the gene matches. Germline loops: CDR1 PRHDT, CDR2 FYEKMQ (reference sequence). The CDR3 length is 14 residues. The CDR3 loop is CASSAATGNEKLFF. The DNA of the CDR3 is TGTGCCAGCAGCGCTGCGACAGGGAATGAAAAACTGTTTTTT.

This rearrangement joins TRBV28 to TRBJ2-3; 8 nucleotides line up with TRBD1. The germline gives CDR1 MDHEN, CDR2 SYDVKM. CDR3 length equals 13 residues. After removal of 3 bases from V and 9 bases from J, the junction contained 5 bases not matched to a gene. CDR3 in DNA: TGTGCCAGCAGTTTGGACAGGGTTAGCACGCAGTATTTT. It is translated as CASSLDRVSTQYF.

The V call is TRBV2, the J call TRBJ1-2, with 9 bases that match TRBD1. J was trimmed by 3 bases and V by 6 bases; bases with no gene match: 8. CDR3 length equals 15 residues. Looked up from germline, CDR1 is SNHLY and CDR2 is FYNNEI. CDR3 sequence (DNA): TGTGCCAGCAGCGTACAGGGGGCTGATCACTATGGCTACACCTTC. It translates to CASSVQGADHYGYTF.

The gene calls are TRBV2 and TRBJ1-1; D remains ambiguous. The V gene's germline CDR1 is SNHLY and CDR2 FYNNEI. The length of the CDR3 is 13 residues. Trimming removed 5 bases at V and 1 base at J, with 8 bases between. The DNA for the CDR3 is TGTGCCAGCAGTACCAGCCAGAACACTGAAGCTTTCTTT. The encoded protein is CASSTSQNTEAFF.

In this sample, this clone turned up a few times. V gene TRBV28 combines with J gene TRBJ1-1; D unresolved. V gave up 5 bases and J gave up 4 bases, with 8 bases separating them. The germline CDR1 and CDR2 sequences are MDHEN and SYDVKM. The CDR3 covers 12 residues. CDR3 region: CASSTILTEAFF. DNA of the CDR3: TGTGCCAGCAGTACAATACTCACTGAAGCTTTCTTT.